This TCR beta chain derives from a study of identical twins. TCRdb independently ran MiXCR on the 5' RACE reads; one entry per CDR3 protein. The sample lists more than 1.5 million distinct CDR3 sequences, around 33% occurring once. Germline assignment: CDR1 DFQATT and CDR2 SNEGSKA (reference sequence). The CDR3 totals 14 residues. This TCR came from a newborn girl in good health. Sequencing was carried out using cord blood. This chain joins TRBV20-1 and TRBJ2-5; D is possibly TRBD2 (5 bases). Matching the DNA end better, TRBJ2-7 makes the J call doubtful. CDR3 sequence (DNA): TGCAGTGCTGACCTCCGGGAATCGTTCTACGAGCAGTACTTC. This translates into CSADLRESFYEQYF.